The rows below give T cell receptor beta chains drawn from one sample of a study of a mutant IDH1 vaccine in newly diagnosed glioma. No antigen is known for these receptors. Sequencing was performed with immunoSEQ multiplex PCR; in TCRdb, only in-frame clones are kept and a portion is missing. The data show around 57,000 clones, roughly 80% seen once. The sample in question was PBMCs, obtained from a glioma patient whose treatment included an IDH1 peptide vaccine. Source of these receptors: a man aged 30 to 45 with glioma. Each CDR3 is given with its conserved first and last residue. The D gene is left open where the match is weak. The size of a clone is reported for some rows only, either as once, few or many, or as a class for expanded clones.

D gene: TRBD1
V gene: TRBV6-4
J gene: TRBJ1-6
clone size: NA
CDR3 DNA: TGTGCCAGCAGGCTACAGGGGGCTAGTGATTCACCCCTCCACTTT
CDR3 protein: CASRLQGASDSPLHF

D gene: NA
V gene: TRBV15
J gene: TRBJ1-5
clone size: once
CDR3 DNA: TGTGCCACCAGCACCGACAGTTTCAATCAGCCCCAGCATTTT
CDR3 protein: CATSTDSFNQPQHF

D gene: NA
V gene: TRBV7-9
J gene: TRBJ1-4
clone size: NA
CDR3 DNA: TGTGCCAGCAGCTTAGGTTGGGGAACTAATGAAAAACTGTTTTTT
CDR3 protein: CASSLGWGTNEKLFF

D gene: NA
V gene: TRBV11-2
J gene: TRBJ2-1
clone size: NA
CDR3 DNA: TGTGCCAGCAGCCCCCGGGGCCAGGCGACCTACAATGAGCAGTTCTTC
CDR3 protein: CASSPRGQATYNEQFF

D gene: TRBD2
V gene: TRBV18
J gene: TRBJ2-5
clone size: NA
CDR3 DNA: TGTGCCAGCTCACCACCCGGGGGGTCCAAGAAAGAGACCCAGTACTTC
CDR3 protein: CASSPPGGSKKETQYF

D gene: TRBD1
V gene: TRBV18
J gene: TRBJ1-2
clone size: NA
CDR3 DNA: TGTGCCAGCTCACTTAGGGACAGGGTAAATGGCTACACCTTC
CDR3 protein: CASSLRDRVNGYTF

D gene: NA
V gene: TRBV2
J gene: TRBJ1-5
clone size: NA
CDR3 DNA: TGTGCCAGCAGTGAAGGCGTTCTGGGTCAGCCCCAGCATTTT
CDR3 protein: CASSEGVLGQPQHF

D gene: NA
V gene: TRBV28
J gene: TRBJ1-2
clone size: NA
CDR3 DNA: TGTGCCAGCAGTTTTGAGGTCTATGGCTACACCTTC
CDR3 protein: CASSFEVYGYTF

D gene: NA
V gene: TRBV19
J gene: TRBJ1-1
clone size: NA
CDR3 DNA: TGTGCCAGTAGTGGCGGGGGGCGGACTGAAGCTTTCTTT
CDR3 protein: CASSGGGRTEAFF

D gene: NA
V gene: TRBV7-9
J gene: TRBJ1-3
clone size: NA
CDR3 DNA: TGTGCCAGCAGCCAAGCAAGTGTAGACACCATATATTTT
CDR3 protein: CASSQASVDTIYF

D gene: NA
V gene: TRBV4-1
J gene: TRBJ1-6
clone size: NA
CDR3 DNA: TGCGCCAGCAGCCAAGAACCGGAATCACCCCTCCACTTT
CDR3 protein: CASSQEPESPLHF

D gene: NA
V gene: TRBV20-1
J gene: TRBJ2-1
clone size: once
CDR3 DNA: TGCAGTGCTAGTGTACGCGAGCAGTTCTTC
CDR3 protein: CSASVREQFF